The 18 T cell receptor beta chains given below trace back to one sample, sequenced in a study of blood T cells in healthy people across ages. A J-beta primer mix and a sample-barcoded 5' primer were used in a second PCR of about 7 to 12 cycles. TCRdb independently ran MiXCR on the 5' RACE reads; one entry per CDR3 protein. The sample lists 660,000 or so distinct CDR3 sequences, roughly 53% occurring once. Specimen: blood. Every receptor here comes from a man in his fifties or sixties in good health.

V gene TRBV20-1 combines with J gene TRBJ1-2, with TRBD1 identical over 9 bases. CDR1 DFQATT and CDR2 SNEGSKA come from the germline V gene (reference sequence). This CDR3 comprises 16 residues. The CDR3: CRPAVGTGSSGYGYTF. The DNA for the CDR3 is TGCAGGCCTGCAGTGGGGACAGGGAGTTCAGGCTATGGCTACACCTTC.

V is TRBV27 and J is TRBJ1-1; a possible D gene is TRBD1 (5 bases). The CDR3 has 17 amino acids. Germline CDR1 MNHEY, CDR2 SMNVEV (reference sequence). V was cut by 6 bases and J by 4 bases, with 24 bases left in between. The CDR3 DNA reads as TGTGCCAGCAGATCCCAACCGGGGCCACCCTTAGGCACTGAAGCTTTCTTT. Protein sequence: CASRSQPGPPLGTEAFF.

The genes are TRBV12-3 or TRBV12-4 and TRBJ2-5, with a possible D match to TRBD1 (6 bases). V lost 5 bases, J lost 5 bases, and 18 bases lay in between. The CDR3 runs 15 residues. The CDR3 protein is CASSLLRGFWETQYF. The CDR3 DNA follows: TGTGCCAGCAGTCTTCTCAGGGGTTTCTGGGAGACCCAGTACTTC.

The chain has TRBV5-1 and TRBJ2-2, with TRBD2 identical over 11 bases. The CDR3 is 16 amino acids. Trimming at V came to 0 bases and at J to 5 bases, leaving 3 bases not matched to a gene. The germline CDR1 and CDR2 sequences are SGHRS and YFSETQ. CDR3 in DNA: TGCGCCAGCAGCTTGGAGCCTAGCGGGGGGACCGGGGAGCTGTTTTTT. This codes for CASSLEPSGGTGELFF.

This clonotype appeared a few times. The genes are TRBV20-1 and TRBJ2-7; 7 bases are shared with TRBD1. CDR3 length: 12 amino acids. Germline trimming cut 5 bases from V and 6 bases from J; bases unmatched to any gene: 7. The germline CDR1 and CDR2 sequences are DFQATT and SNEGSKA (reference sequence). CDR3 sequence: CSAAGSGGEQYF. CDR3 bases: TGCAGTGCTGCCGGGTCAGGGGGCGAGCAGTACTTC.

This clonotype has only a few counts. The chain uses TRBV9 and TRBJ2-1; 9 positions agree with TRBD2. CDR1 and CDR2 (germline): SGDLS, YYNGEE. The V and J ends lost 3 bases and 12 bases, in that order; junction bases with no gene match: 16. This CDR3 spans 16 amino acids. The CDR3 sequence: CASSAGGLATRIGQFF. For the CDR3, the DNA is TGTGCCAGCAGCGCGGGGGGACTAGCTACTCGAATAGGGCAGTTCTTC.

The V gene is TRBV9, the J gene TRBJ1-6; 7 nucleotides match TRBD1. J gave up 10 bases and V 3 bases, and 4 bases lay outside the gene matches. From germline, CDR1 is SGDLS and CDR2 YYNGEE. The CDR3 sequence is 13 residues long. The CDR3 is CASSAGQPSPLHF. The CDR3 DNA reads TGTGCCAGCAGCGCGGGACAGCCCTCACCCCTCCACTTT.

V usage is TRBV14 and J usage is TRBJ2-7; TRBD1 aligns across 8 bases. Germline values: CDR1 SGHDN, CDR2 FVKESK. The CDR3 spans 17 residues. V shed 1 base, J shed 3 bases, and the junction held 11 bases outside the gene matches. CDR3 in amino acids: CASSQGIGQGYFYEQYF. CDR3 nucleotide sequence: TGTGCCAGCAGCCAAGGTATCGGACAGGGATACTTCTACGAGCAGTACTTC.

V and J are TRBV20-1 and TRBJ2-5; either TRBD1 or TRBD2 may supply D (5 bases each). The germline V and J ends were trimmed by 1 base and 3 bases, with 12 bases remaining between them. The CDR3 loop spans 14 amino acids. Germline CDR1 reads DFQATT; CDR2 reads SNEGSKA (reference sequence). In DNA form, the CDR3 reads TGCAGTGCTAGAGGAAGGGTGGGGGAAGAGACCCAGTACTTC. It translates to CSARGRVGEETQYF.

J is TRBJ1-6 and V is TRBV20-1; D is ambiguous. Per the germline V gene, CDR1 is DFQATT and CDR2 is SNEGSKA (reference sequence). CDR3 length equals 15 residues. Trimming took 0 bases from V and 6 from J, leaving 12 bases between them. This chain's CDR3 is CSAREASLPNSPLHF. CDR3 nucleotides: TGCAGTGCTAGAGAGGCTTCTCTACCTAATTCACCCCTCCACTTT.

V usage is TRBV28 and J usage is TRBJ1-2; D may be TRBD1 (5 bases). The CDR3 runs to 14 residues. Germline CDR1 and CDR2: MDHEN and SYDVKM. V lost 6 bases, J lost 8 bases, and 19 bases lay in between. The CDR3 region has the DNA TGTGCCAGCAGCCCCGGGACGCATGTGTGGGGCTACACCTTC. It encodes CASSPGTHVWGYTF.

This clonotype was counted between two and nine times. This sequence joins TRBV29-1 and TRBJ2-1, with TRBD1 identical over 8 bases. Germline lookup yields CDR1 SQVTM and CDR2 ANQGSEA. The CDR3 sequence is 13 residues long. V was clipped by 5 bases and J by 12 bases; unmatched bases: 12. The CDR3 is CSVLDRAVEWQFF. CDR3 coding DNA: TGCAGCGTTTTGGACAGGGCAGTTGAATGGCAGTTCTTC.

J is TRBJ1-1 and V is TRBV21-1; TRBD1 is the table's D call and was not checked against the DNA. TRBV21-1 is a listed pseudogene. There are 14 residues in the CDR3. CDR3 nucleotide sequence: TGTGCCAGCCAGACCCCAGGGCTGAACACTGAAGCTTTCTTT. As protein: CASQTPGLNTEAFF.

This clonotype appeared a few times. The J gene is TRBJ1-2, the V gene TRBV29-1; 9 bases are shared with TRBD1. The germline V gene encodes CDR1 SQVTM and CDR2 ANQGSEA. The CDR3 consists of 13 residues. J gave up 5 bases and V 3 bases, and 4 bases lay outside the gene matches. The CDR3 protein is CSVEGGQGYGYTF. As DNA, the CDR3 is TGCAGCGTTGAGGGAGGACAGGGGTATGGCTACACCTTC.

This clonotype was observed a few times. The rearrangement links TRBV11-2 to TRBJ1-2, with D unresolved. CDR3 length: 13 amino acids. Trimming left V 6 bases short and J 7 bases short, with 15 bases between. Germline-derived CDR1 and CDR2 are SGHAT and FQNNGV. The CDR3 loop is CASSYPGGTGYTF. The CDR3 nucleotides read TGTGCCAGCAGTTATCCGGGAGGAACTGGCTACACCTTC. Drawing the rest from reference TRBV11-2 and TRBJ1-2, the complete variable domain is EAGVAQSPRYKIIEKRQSVAFWCNPISGHATLYWYQQILGQGPKLLIQFQNNGVVDDSQLPKDRFSAERLKGVDSTLKIQPAKLEDSAVYLCASSYPGGTGYTFGSGTRLTVV.

CDR3: CATQRGHTGELFF. In DNA form, the CDR3 reads TGTGCCACCCAAAGGGGGCACACCGGGGAGCTGTTTTTT. The chain links TRBV3-1 to TRBJ2-2; the match to TRBD1 covers 7 bases. Germline V CDR1 and CDR2: LGHDT, YNNKEL (reference sequence). Trimming removed 10 bases from V and 3 bases from J; junction bases left unmatched: 5. The CDR3 contains 13 residues.

The chain recombines TRBV6-1 with TRBJ1-1; possibly TRBD1 for D (5 bases). The CDR3 sequence is 15 residues long. Trimming removed 3 bases at V and 0 bases at J, with 11 bases between. Germline-derived CDR1 and CDR2 are MNHNS and SASEGT. CDR3 protein: CASSDWGAMNTEAFF. The CDR3, as DNA: TGTGCCAGCAGTGACTGGGGCGCTATGAACACTGAAGCTTTCTTT.

The rearrangement joins TRBV29-1 to TRBJ1-2, with a weak D call TRBD1 (6 bases). V lost 5 bases and J 6 bases, leaving 10 bases between the germline ends. The CDR3 sequence is 11 residues long. Germline V gives CDR1 SQVTM, CDR2 ANQGSEA. CDR3 in DNA: TGCAGCGTTTCTCGGACAGATGGCTACACCTTC. Amino acid sequence: CSVSRTDGYTF.